The sequence of this TCR beta chain was determined in a study of PD-L1 blockade in urothelial cancer (dated by TCRdb to about 2017). Background on the whole study: Every patient began therapy in the mid-2010s and was given atezolizumab 1,200 mg intravenously every 3 weeks. About nine tenths of the roughly 29 patients were males with bladder-origin urothelial cancer, and about 60% of the 29 reported a prior smoking history. Patients had an ECOG performance status of 0 or 1 and had received between 0 and 3 prior chemotherapy regimens. Blood samples were analyzed 3 weeks after the start of treatment (second dose) and 6 weeks after the start of treatment. Blood samples gave a median of about 130,000 T cells and some 83,000 unique TCRs, with a median clonality of 0.080. Somatic, immune and clinical correlates of response to PD-L1 blockade with atezolizumab in urothelial cancer were the focus of an exploratory multi-omic analysis. Pretreatment tumor samples, along with matched peripheral blood collected serially before and after atezolizumab treatment, underwent TCR sequencing. Durable clinical benefit was defined as progression-free survival longer than 6 months, and TCR features were also tested against progression-free and overall survival. In the same patients who had TCR sequencing, pretreatment tumors also underwent whole exome sequencing and RNA sequencing. Nine or ten patients reached durable clinical benefit, while fewer than 25 patients did not. Just over 28 patients had pretreatment blood TCR-seq, around 25 had at least one posttreatment blood collection, and around 25 had tumor TCR-seq. Summary of the overall study and its limitations: Because the sample size was small (n = 29) and many of the analyses were exploratory, the results are meant to be hypothesis-generating. At 3 weeks after the start of treatment, tumor-associated TCR clones in peripheral blood had expanded more in patients with durable benefit (n ≈ 24, p = 0.022). A pretreatment peripheral blood TCR clonality below the median was linked to improved progression-free and overall survival.

Synthetic TCR analog templates were spiked into each PCR to estimate absolute template abundance from read counts. Using the immunoSEQ assay, TCRbeta CDR3 regions were amplified from genomic DNA with bias-controlled V and J gene primers. Sequencing of rearranged TCRbeta segments was performed at approximately 20X coverage. Concerning the study's data processing: Sequencing errors were corrected by clustering, and CDR3s were annotated against IMGT so that V, D and J genes could be assigned. Downstream analyses used only productive TCRbeta rearrangements and left out out-of-frame or stop-codon sequences. Clonality was computed as one minus Shannon entropy normalized by the log of the number of unique productive sequences. Clones differing between time points or between blood and tumor were identified by Fisher's exact test with Benjamini-Hochberg correction at adjusted p below 0.01. Imported from immuneACCESS, the table was reduced by TCRdb to in-frame sequences with V and J called. These copies leave out some clones; in studies compared against another copy, an unresolved V gene accounts for under half, and the cause of the remainder is not known. Clonal size and the V and J genes are those of that table, whereas D and trimming came from the DNA. The sample table lists roughly 63,000 clones, roughly four fifths of them with a count of one. The top ten clones comprise 5% to 7% of the sample.

About this clone: Which antigen it targets is not known. Base quality data are lacking; no much larger clone is found one base away.

CDR1 and CDR2 (LNHDA, SQIVND) derive from the germline V gene (reference sequence). Trimming at the junction amounts to 6 bases on V and 0 bases on J, and the germline ends lie 11 bases apart. There are 14 amino acids in the CDR3, from cysteine to phenylalanine inclusive. CDR3 DNA only is kept here, 42 bases in frame from base 1. Read against the paper, the sample's time point label means: pretreatment peripheral blood. The cohort comprised fewer than 35 patients with locally advanced or metastatic urothelial carcinoma treated at Memorial Sloan Kettering on a trial protocol. Peripheral blood mononuclear cells were collected from each patient pretreatment and during treatment, giving between 1 and 8 total time points per patient. The Qiagen DNeasy Blood extraction kit was used to purify genomic DNA from total PBMCs and tumor samples. PBMCs were collected pretreatment and during treatment, and were isolated and stored as previously described.

This sequence uses TRBV19 and TRBJ1-2; a tentative D match to TRBD1 spans 5 bases. The sample here was PBMCs, taken around atezolizumab (anti-PD-L1) treatment. This clonotype was obtained from a man in his sixties or seventies with urothelial cancer. The DNA sequence is as follows: TGTGCCAGTAGCCCCGGACAATCTAACTATGGCTACACCTTC. The translation is CASSPGQSNYGYTF.